These 7 T cell receptor beta chains were sequenced from one sample in a study of blood T cell repertoires in COVID-19. Using immunoSEQ multiplex PCR, the repertoire was profiled, and TCRdb retains in-frame clones only, with some absent. The sample contains roughly 400,000 clones, about 90% of which appear only once. The sample comprised peripheral blood. The source of these receptors is a woman in her sixties or seventies with COVID-19, enrolled during active disease.

The chain links TRBV5-1 to TRBJ2-3; D might be TRBD1 (5 bases). Germline assignment: CDR1 SGHRS and CDR2 YFSETQ. V was clipped by 3 bases and J by 2 bases, with 7 bases between them. The CDR3 totals 13 residues. The CDR3 nucleotides are TGCGCCAGCAGCTGGGGCTCCACAGATACGCAGTATTTT. Its translation is CASSWGSTDTQYF.

In this sample, this clone turned up a few times. J is TRBJ2-7 and V is TRBV27; D may be TRBD2 (5 bases). The CDR3 is 13 amino acids. Germline assignment: CDR1 MNHEY and CDR2 SMNVEV (reference sequence). With 0 bases removed from V and 9 bases from J, the gap between germline ends came to 12 bases. The CDR3, as DNA: TGTGCCAGCAGTTTATCGATTGTAGGGAGGCAGTACTTC. It encodes CASSLSIVGRQYF.

CDR3 bases: TGCGCCAGCAGCATCGACAGGGCCGACTACGAGCAGTACTTC. Its protein is CASSIDRADYEQYF. V is TRBV5-1 and J is TRBJ2-7, with TRBD1 matching 7 bases. The CDR3 sequence is 14 residues long. Looked up from germline, CDR1 is SGHRS and CDR2 is YFSETQ. V trimming: 4 bases; J trimming: 3 bases; junction bases outside the gene matches: 7.

There are a few counts of this clone. The CDR3: CAISDRVYEQYF. CDR3 in DNA: TGTGCCATCAGTGACAGGGTCTACGAGCAGTACTTC. The genes are TRBV10-3 and TRBJ2-7, with D possibly matching TRBD1 (5 bases). V was shortened by 3 bases and J by 3 bases, with 6 bases between the two germline ends. This CDR3 has 12 residues. Per germline, CDR1 ENHRY and CDR2 SYGVKD.

The gene calls are TRBV4-1 and TRBJ2-1, with 12 bases lining up with TRBD2. CDR1 MGHRA and CDR2 YSYEKL come from the germline V gene. CDR3 length: 17 residues. J was trimmed by 7 bases and V by 2 bases; bases with no gene match: 9. The CDR3 sequence: CASSQPGMTSGGNEQFF. CDR3 nucleotide sequence: TGCGCCAGCAGCCAACCAGGAATGACTAGCGGGGGTAATGAGCAGTTCTTC.

The chain uses TRBV19 and TRBJ1-1, with D perhaps TRBD1 (6 bases). The CDR3 is 13 residues long. The V end lost 4 bases, the J end lost 6 bases, and 12 bases lay between the germline ends. CDR1 is LNHDA, CDR2 SQIVND, per germline (reference sequence). The CDR3 nucleotides are TGTGCCAGTAGTAACAGGGCCCGTTCTGAAGCTTTCTTT. Protein sequence: CASSNRARSEAFF.

This chain uses TRBV18 with TRBJ1-1, with D perhaps matching TRBD1 (5 bases). Per germline, CDR1 KGHSH and CDR2 LQKENI. Trimming took 8 bases from V and 0 from J, leaving 13 bases between them. CDR3 length equals 14 residues. This chain's CDR3 is CASALRGMNTEAFF. In DNA form, the CDR3 reads TGTGCCAGCGCTCTGCGGGGGATGAACACTGAAGCTTTCTTT.